The 20 T cell receptor beta chains listed next were all sequenced from one sample in a study of blood T cell repertoires in COVID-19. Profiled with immunoSEQ multiplex PCR; TCRdb holds only in-frame clones, not every one. This repertoire shows about 380,000 clones, over 75% found once; its top ten account for 1.3%. Specimen: PBMCs or T cells enriched from blood (not recorded which). These receptors originate from a man aged 25 to 40 who had recovered from COVID-19.

This clone showed up just a few times. In DNA form, the CDR3 reads TGTGCCAGCAGCTTCGGGGGGGCGACCCAGTACTTC. Translating gives CASSFGGATQYF. The J gene is TRBJ2-5, the V gene TRBV7-2; TRBD2 agrees at 8 bases. With V trimmed by 3 bases and J by 7 bases, 1 base remained unmatched. Germline V gives CDR1 SGHTA, CDR2 FQGNSA. The CDR3 extends over 12 amino acids.

The chain joins TRBV27 to TRBJ1-1; no clear D gene. CDR1 and CDR2 from the germline V gene are MNHEY and SMNVEV (reference sequence). The CDR3 is 14 amino acids. V lost 6 bases and J 0 bases, leaving 11 bases between the germline ends. The CDR3 protein is CASRPDSLNTEAFF. The CDR3 DNA reads TGTGCCAGCAGACCCGATAGCCTGAACACTGAAGCTTTCTTT.

V gene TRBV6-5 combines with J gene TRBJ1-2; 7 bases align to TRBD1. The CDR3 is 14 amino acids. After removal of 2 bases from V and 7 bases from J, the junction contained 7 bases not matched to a gene. Germline CDR1 and CDR2: MNHEY and SVGAGI. The CDR3 sequence: CASSYGQGGIGYTF. The CDR3 nucleotides are TGTGCCAGCAGTTACGGGCAGGGGGGTATTGGCTACACCTTC.

This clone was found a few times. V and J are TRBV7-9 and TRBJ1-2; perhaps TRBD1 as D (6 bases). This CDR3 spans 13 amino acids. The ends were cut back, 5 bases at V and 4 bases at J, with 11 bases in the middle. Germline-derived CDR1 and CDR2 are SEHNR and FQNEAQ (reference sequence). CDR3 DNA sequence: TGTGCCAGCAGCCTGGGACATTTCTATGGCTACACCTTC. As protein: CASSLGHFYGYTF.

The chain couples TRBV11-3 to TRBJ2-1; tentative D call: TRBD2 (5 bases). Trimming left V 6 bases short and J 5 bases short, with 8 bases between. From germline, CDR1 is SGHNT and CDR2 YENEEA. The CDR3 extends over 12 amino acids. As DNA, the CDR3 is TGTGCCAGCAGGAAGAGGGACAATGAGCAGTTCTTC. This sequence encodes CASRKRDNEQFF.

V usage is TRBV4-2 and J usage is TRBJ1-2; D remains unclear. Trimming shortened V by 1 base and J by 2 bases, and 8 bases separated the two germline ends. The germline V gene has CDR1 LGHNA and CDR2 YNFKEQ. The CDR3 loop spans 14 amino acids. The CDR3: CASSQGEINYGYTF. The DNA of the CDR3 is TGTGCCAGCAGCCAAGGGGAGATAAACTATGGCTACACCTTC.

This chain joins TRBV27 and TRBJ2-7, with D hard to call. The germline V and J ends were trimmed by 4 bases and 2 bases, with 6 bases remaining between them. The germline CDR1 and CDR2 sequences are MNHEY and SMNVEV (reference sequence). The CDR3 extends over 12 amino acids. CDR3 sequence reads: CASSSLPYEQYF. For the CDR3, the DNA is TGTGCCAGCAGTTCGCTACCCTACGAGCAGTACTTC.

J is TRBJ1-1 and V is TRBV15; TRBD1 matches at 12 bases. V was clipped by 3 bases and J by 3 bases; unmatched bases: 11. Germline CDR1 LNHNV, CDR2 YYDKDF (reference sequence). The CDR3 is 18 residues long. CDR3 loop: CATSSKDGTGGRDTEAFF. CDR3 nucleotide sequence: TGTGCCACCAGCAGCAAAGATGGGACAGGGGGCCGCGACACTGAAGCTTTCTTT.

The rearrangement links TRBV5-4 to TRBJ2-1; 12 bases agree with TRBD1. Germline CDR1 is SGHNT and CDR2 is YYREEE (reference sequence). CDR3 size: 17 residues. The V gene end was trimmed by 4 bases and the J gene end by 0 bases; junction bases not matched to a gene: 5. The CDR3 loop reads CASSNRDRGRSYNEQFF. The CDR3 DNA is TGTGCCAGCAGCAACCGGGACAGGGGGCGCTCCTACAATGAGCAGTTCTTC.

In this sample, this clone turned up once. The rearrangement links TRBV5-1 to TRBJ1-2; tentatively, D is TRBD1 (6 bases). The CDR3 sequence is 15 residues long. Germline V gives CDR1 SGHRS, CDR2 YFSETQ. Trimming removed 0 bases at V and 4 bases at J, with 13 bases between. In nucleotides, the CDR3 is TGCGCCAGCAGCTTGGTAGGGGGTCCTGGCTATGGCTACACCTTC. It is translated as CASSLVGGPGYGYTF.

The sample holds a few counts of this clone. This chain connects TRBV6-5 to TRBJ1-1; no firm D call. V shed 6 bases and J shed 1 base, with 12 bases lying between them. CDR1 is MNHEY and CDR2 is SVGAGI in the germline V gene. There are 14 residues in the CDR3. This chain's CDR3 is CASSHAEENTEAFF. The CDR3 DNA sequence: TGTGCCAGCAGCCACGCAGAGGAGAACACTGAAGCTTTCTTT.

CDR3: CASSPRGTEGYTF. The CDR3 DNA reads as TGCGCCAGCAGTCCTCGGGGGACCGAAGGCTACACCTTC. The genes are TRBV5-1 and TRBJ1-2; possible D gene TRBD1, 5 bases. The CDR3 runs 13 residues. Deletions cut 5 bases from V and 8 bases from J, with 16 bases between. Germline CDR1 is SGHRS and CDR2 is YFSETQ.

The CDR3 bases are TGTGCCAGCAGCCCCGGGACTAGCCCCGGGGAGCTGTTTTTT. This gives the protein CASSPGTSPGELFF. The rearrangement joins TRBV5-4 to TRBJ2-2; 9 nucleotides align to TRBD2. J lost 6 bases, V lost 4 bases, and 4 bases had no gene match. The CDR3 totals 14 residues. CDR1 and CDR2 from the germline V gene are SGHNT and YYREEE (reference sequence).

This chain links TRBV10-3 with TRBJ1-4; 7 bases are shared with TRBD1. Looked up from germline, CDR1 is ENHRY and CDR2 is SYGVKD. This CDR3 spans 15 amino acids. V shed 3 bases, J shed 3 bases, and the junction held 4 bases outside the gene matches. The CDR3 spells CAISEGQVSNEKLFF. CDR3 DNA: TGTGCCATCAGTGAAGGACAGGTTTCTAATGAAAAACTGTTTTTT.

The rearrangement links TRBV19 to TRBJ2-1, with a tentative D call TRBD2 (5 bases). V was clipped by 8 bases and J by 5 bases, with 31 bases between them. Germline-derived CDR1 and CDR2 are LNHDA and SQIVND (reference sequence). The CDR3 loop spans 19 amino acids. The CDR3 loop reads CASGRNPARARMGHNEQFF. CDR3 nucleotides: TGTGCCAGTGGACGAAACCCTGCGAGGGCGAGGATGGGCCACAATGAGCAGTTCTTC.

A word on this clone: The same CDR3 can be traced to other DNA sequences in this sample. This chain joins TRBV27 and TRBJ1-2; 9 bases align to TRBD1. The CDR3 runs 13 residues. The germline CDR1 and CDR2 sequences are MNHEY and SMNVEV (reference sequence). The V segment lost 8 bases and the J segment 6 bases; nucleotides outside the gene matches: 7. The CDR3 loop is CASSRTGVDGYTF. The CDR3 coding sequence is TGTGCCAGCTCTAGGACAGGGGTCGATGGCTACACCTTC.

This clone appeared a few times. V usage is TRBV7-9 and J usage is TRBJ2-1; 9 positions agree with TRBD2. The CDR3 loop spans 14 amino acids. Germline V gives CDR1 SEHNR, CDR2 FQNEAQ (reference sequence). The J segment lost 7 bases and the V segment lost 4 bases, leaving 5 bases of the junction unmatched. In DNA, the CDR3 is TGTGCCAGCAGCTCCGGGACTAGCTATAATGAGCAGTTCTTC. The encoded protein is CASSSGTSYNEQFF.

The gene calls are TRBV5-8 and TRBJ1-5, with 8 bases lining up with TRBD1. The V segment lost 6 bases and the J segment 3 bases; nucleotides outside the gene matches: 17. The germline gives CDR1 SGHTS, CDR2 YDEGEE. This CDR3 contains 18 residues. The CDR3 nucleotides read TGTGCCAGCACCCCACCGGACAGGGATCTTAACTACAATCAGCCCCAGCATTTT. Amino acid sequence: CASTPPDRDLNYNQPQHF.

This clone was recorded only once. The chain is built from TRBV5-1 and TRBJ1-2, with D possibly being TRBD1 (5 bases). There are 14 residues in the CDR3. V was trimmed by 1 base and J by 2 bases, leaving 9 bases between them. Germline CDR1 and CDR2: SGHRS and YFSETQ. DNA for the CDR3: TGCGCCAGCAGCTTGACGGCAGGGAACTATGGCTACACCTTC. The encoded protein is CASSLTAGNYGYTF. The full variable domain, in which reference TRBV5-1 and TRBJ1-2 provide the parts outside the CDR3, is KAGVTQTPRYLIKTRGQQVTLSCSPISGHRSVSWYQQTPGQGLQFLFEYFSETQRNKGNFPGRFSGRQFSNSRSEMNVSTLELGDSALYLCASSLTAGNYGYTFGSGTRLTVV.

In regard to this clone: Other nucleotide sequences in the sample specify the same CDR3. This sequence joins TRBV7-2 and TRBJ2-1; 7 bases are a match to TRBD2. The CDR3 runs 15 residues. Germline V CDR1 and CDR2: SGHTA, FQGNSA. The V and J ends lost 2 bases and 7 bases, in that order; junction bases with no gene match: 8. CDR3 nucleotides: TGTGCCAGCAGCTTAATTGCGGGGGTACGGAATGAGCAGTTCTTC. Protein product: CASSLIAGVRNEQFF.